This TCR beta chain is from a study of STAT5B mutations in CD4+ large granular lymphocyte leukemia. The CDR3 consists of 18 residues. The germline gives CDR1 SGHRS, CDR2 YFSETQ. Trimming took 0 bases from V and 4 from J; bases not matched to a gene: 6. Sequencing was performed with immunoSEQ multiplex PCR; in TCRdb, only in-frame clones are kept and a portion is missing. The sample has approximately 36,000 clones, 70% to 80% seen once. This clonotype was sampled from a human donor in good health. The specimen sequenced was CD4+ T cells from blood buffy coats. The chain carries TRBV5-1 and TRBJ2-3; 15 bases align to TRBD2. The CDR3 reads CASSLGGLAGGSPDTQYF. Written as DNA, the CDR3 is TGCGCCAGCAGCTTGGGGGGACTAGCGGGAGGAAGTCCAGATACGCAGTATTTT.